The present T cell receptor beta chain was sequenced within a study of shared clonotypes between healthy human individuals. Deep-level assay runs were performed. Assay used: immunoSEQ multiplex PCR; TCRdb lists only in-frame clones, some missing. This sample has 450,000 to 550,000 clones, with 70% to 80% found just once. To note about this clone: Its antigen remains unidentified.

The donor population consisted of healthy HIV-negative adults with no recent acute infections or vaccinations. All participating donors were Caucasian adults from Nashville, Tennessee. The germline gives CDR1 SEHNR, CDR2 FQNEAQ (reference sequence). CDR3 length: 14 amino acids. Trimming stripped 5 bases from V and 0 bases from J, with 5 bases between. Study findings and constraints: Blood was the sole source, and tissue repertoires probably differ.

This receptor was identified in a woman aged 40 to 55 in good health. Some clones in this sample may be carry-over from other donors' samples. The sample comprised PBMCs. The chain is built from TRBV7-9 and TRBJ2-6; D remains unclear. CDR3 loop: CASSDLSGANVLTF. As DNA, the CDR3 is TGTGCCAGCAGCGATCTCTCTGGGGCCAACGTCCTGACTTTC.